This entry concerns a single T cell receptor (beta chain). The data derive from a study of T cell changes during pregnancy in multiple sclerosis. The data were produced by immunoSEQ multiplex PCR, yet TCRdb's version contains in-frame clones alone and is incomplete. The sample includes tens of thousands of clones, about 94% of them seen just once. Trimming at V came to 3 bases and at J to 9 bases, leaving 8 bases not matched to a gene. The CDR3 is 15 residues long. Germline CDR1 is SGHTA and CDR2 is FQGTGA. This TCR was sampled from a female donor with multiple sclerosis, enrolled in a pregnancy study. The gene calls are TRBV7-3 and TRBJ2-3, with 11 bases fitting TRBD2. The starting material was CD4+ T cells from peripheral blood mononuclear cells, obtained in the first trimester of pregnancy. The CDR3 is CASSLGSGGGSTQYF. The CDR3 DNA follows: TGTGCCAGCAGCTTGGGTAGCGGGGGGGGTTCGACGCAGTATTTT.